The next 8 T cell receptor beta chains were all read from a single sample in a study of T cell repertoires in cytomegalovirus infection (dated 2019 in TCRdb). Sequencing was performed on an Illumina HiSeq 1500. TCRdb reworked the public reads: Q25 trimming with fastp, MiXCR clone assembly, productive beta chains retained. Duplicate CDR3 protein sequences are folded into a single record with the most common DNA and genes. The sample data list some 680,000 distinct CDR3 sequences, and 35% of these were observed just once. The top ten constitute 2.8% of the sample. The sample taken for sequencing was PBMCs. The source is a human donor in good health (CMV status not recorded). Some clones in this sample may be carry-over from other donors' samples.

The chain recombines TRBV29-1 with TRBJ1-5; D is unresolved. Germline CDR1 reads SQVTM; CDR2 reads ANQGSEA. V was shortened by 4 bases and J by 0 bases, with 7 bases between the two germline ends. The CDR3 totals 13 residues. CDR3 sequence: CSVGHTSNQPQHF. CDR3 bases: TGCAGCGTTGGACACACTAGCAATCAGCCCCAGCATTTT.

In this sample, this clonotype turned up a few times. The rearrangement links TRBV4-1 to TRBJ1-5; D gene uncertain. The CDR3 is 16 amino acids. Germline V gives CDR1 MGHRA, CDR2 YSYEKL. Between the trimmed V and J ends, which lost 0 bases and 2 bases, there was a span of 11 bases. The CDR3 loop is CASSQDPQSGNQPQHF. The CDR3 DNA is TGCGCCAGCAGCCAAGATCCCCAGTCCGGCAATCAGCCCCAGCATTTT.

The chain links TRBV19 to TRBJ1-6, with D perhaps matching TRBD1 (6 bases). The CDR3 runs 16 residues. The ends were cut back, 5 bases at V and 9 bases at J, with 20 bases in the middle. Germline-derived CDR1 and CDR2 are LNHDA and SQIVND (reference sequence). In DNA, the CDR3 is TGTGCCAGTAGTCCTACGACGGGGGCCGTCGGTTCACCCCTCCACTTT. Its translation: CASSPTTGAVGSPLHF.

This clonotype was detected a few times. The genes are TRBV7-6 and TRBJ2-3; 10 bases agree with TRBD2. Germline CDR1 reads SGHVS; CDR2 reads FNYEAQ. The CDR3 covers 17 residues. With V trimmed by 7 bases and J by 2 bases, 12 bases remained unmatched. For the CDR3, the DNA is TGTGCCAGCACCCTTAGAGCTAGCGGGAGCATCACAGATACGCAGTATTTT. Amino acids: CASTLRASGSITDTQYF.

The V gene is TRBV28, the J gene TRBJ2-7, with a weak D call TRBD1 (5 bases). The germline CDR1 and CDR2 sequences are MDHEN and SYDVKM. The length of the CDR3 is 13 residues. Trimming shortened V by 7 bases and J by 0 bases, and 10 bases separated the two germline ends. DNA for the CDR3: TGTGCCAGCAAGCAGGGTAACTCCTACGAGCAGTACTTC. Amino acid sequence: CASKQGNSYEQYF.

V usage is TRBV7-9 and J usage is TRBJ2-5; D not certain. Germline V CDR1 and CDR2: SEHNR, FQNEAQ (reference sequence). V shed 6 bases and J shed 0 bases, with 14 bases lying between them. The CDR3 has 15 residues. The CDR3 DNA follows: TGTGCCAGCAGTCATGCCATTTTAAACCAAGAGACCCAGTACTTC. Its translation: CASSHAILNQETQYF. The whole variable domain, remainder taken from reference TRBV7-9 and TRBJ2-5, is DTGVSQNPRHKITKRGQNVTFRCDPISEHNRLYWYRQTLGQGPEFLTYFQNEAQLEKSRLLSDRFSAERPKGSFSTLEIQRTEQGDSAMYLCASSHAILNQETQYFGPGTRLLVL.

V is TRBV10-3 and J is TRBJ2-1; 9 bases map to TRBD2. CDR1 is ENHRY, CDR2 SYGVKD, per germline. V lost 10 bases to trimming and J lost 3 bases; unmatched junction nucleotides: 10. CDR3 size: 15 residues. The CDR3 nucleotides read TGTGCCACCAGGGGCAGGCGGGGGGGCTACAATGAGCAGTTCTTC. Its translation: CATRGRRGGYNEQFF.

Worth noting for this clonotype: A much larger clone differs from this one at a single base, so this may be a read error. The gene calls are TRBV6-6 and TRBJ1-2; 7 bases line up with TRBD1. V lost 5 bases to trimming and J lost 3 bases; unmatched junction nucleotides: 3. CDR3 length equals 13 residues. Per the germline V gene, CDR1 is MNHNY and CDR2 is SVGAGI (reference sequence). The CDR3 DNA follows: TGTGCCAGCAGTGTACAGGGGTACTATGGCTACACCTTC. It specifies CASSVQGYYGYTF.